The rows below give T cell receptor beta chains drawn from one sample of a study of T cell responses to AZD1222 COVID-19 vaccine. The data were produced by immunoSEQ multiplex PCR, yet TCRdb's version contains in-frame clones alone and is incomplete. Of approximately 160,000 clones in the sample, around 89% were seen once. Source: peripheral blood, taken on day 0 of MenACWY control vaccination. The receptors derive from an adult in good health. CDR3s include the opening cysteine and the closing phenylalanine or tryptophan. Each record gives: CDR3 length, clone size, J gene, D gene, V gene, CDR3 protein, CDR3 DNA. The D gene is left open where the match is weak. The listing skips clone size in some rows; elsewhere it reads once, few, many or a size class.

len: 15; abundance: NA; j_gene: TRBJ1-1; d_gene: NA; v_gene: TRBV5-4; CDR3aa: CASTPGKTVNTEAFF; CDR3nt: TGTGCCAGCACCCCGGGGAAAACAGTGAACACTGAAGCTTTCTTT
len: 17; abundance: NA; j_gene: TRBJ2-7; d_gene: TRBD2; v_gene: TRBV9; CDR3aa: CASSPSLSGTRTYEQYF; CDR3nt: TGTGCCAGCAGCCCGAGCCTCTCCGGGACTAGGACCTACGAGCAGTACTTC
len: 13; abundance: NA; j_gene: TRBJ1-2; d_gene: NA; v_gene: TRBV2; CDR3aa: CASSSDDLAGYTF; CDR3nt: TGTGCCAGCAGTTCGGACGACCTCGCAGGCTACACCTTC
len: 15; abundance: NA; j_gene: TRBJ1-1; d_gene: TRBD1; v_gene: TRBV6-5; CDR3aa: CASSYSTGINTEAFF; CDR3nt: TGTGCCAGCAGTTACTCGACAGGGATTAACACTGAAGCTTTCTTT
len: 15; abundance: NA; j_gene: TRBJ2-3; d_gene: NA; v_gene: TRBV18; CDR3aa: CASSAQSPSTDTQYF; CDR3nt: TGTGCCAGCTCAGCGCAGTCTCCCTCCACAGATACGCAGTATTTT
len: 15; abundance: NA; j_gene: TRBJ1-1; d_gene: NA; v_gene: TRBV5-4; CDR3aa: CASSLDRVMNTEAFF; CDR3nt: TGTGCCAGCAGCTTGGACAGGGTAATGAACACTGAAGCTTTCTTT
len: 12; abundance: NA; j_gene: TRBJ1-1; d_gene: NA; v_gene: TRBV30; CDR3aa: CASERKDTEAFF; CDR3nt: TGTGCCTCCGAGCGGAAAGACACTGAAGCTTTCTTT
len: 15; abundance: NA; j_gene: TRBJ2-3; d_gene: TRBD2; v_gene: TRBV7-2; CDR3aa: CASSSYGLAGDTQYF; CDR3nt: TGTGCCAGCAGCTCCTACGGACTAGCGGGAGATACGCAGTATTTT
len: 13; abundance: NA; j_gene: TRBJ2-1; d_gene: TRBD2; v_gene: TRBV24-1; CDR3aa: CATSEGLAGGTFF; CDR3nt: TGTGCCACCAGTGAGGGACTAGCGGGAGGCACGTTCTTC
len: 14; abundance: NA; j_gene: TRBJ2-1; d_gene: NA; v_gene: TRBV6-5; CDR3aa: CASLKGGSYNEQFF; CDR3nt: TGTGCCAGTCTGAAGGGGGGCTCCTACAATGAGCAGTTCTTC
len: 16; abundance: NA; j_gene: TRBJ2-3; d_gene: NA; v_gene: TRBV11-1; CDR3aa: CASSLGDQRGTDTQYF; CDR3nt: TGTGCCAGCAGCTTAGGGGACCAAAGGGGGACAGATACGCAGTATTTT
len: 15; abundance: NA; j_gene: TRBJ1-6; d_gene: NA; v_gene: TRBV9; CDR3aa: CASSLDSSYNSPLHF; CDR3nt: TGTGCCAGCAGCCTAGACAGCTCCTATAATTCACCCCTCCACTTT
len: 14; abundance: once; j_gene: TRBJ2-7; d_gene: NA; v_gene: TRBV6-5; CDR3aa: CASSYSREVHEQYF; CDR3nt: TGTGCCAGCAGTTACTCGAGAGAGGTCCACGAGCAGTACTTC
len: 16; abundance: NA; j_gene: TRBJ2-7; d_gene: TRBD2; v_gene: TRBV11-2; CDR3aa: CASSLGSSGSSGEQYF; CDR3nt: TGTGCCAGCAGCTTAGGGTCTAGCGGTTCTTCTGGGGAGCAGTACTTC
len: 13; abundance: once; j_gene: TRBJ2-7; d_gene: NA; v_gene: TRBV7-6; CDR3aa: CASSLVSGYEQYF; CDR3nt: TGTGCCAGCAGCTTAGTCAGCGGTTACGAGCAGTACTTC
len: 12; abundance: NA; j_gene: TRBJ1-2; d_gene: NA; v_gene: TRBV5-5; CDR3aa: CASSSEGGGYTF; CDR3nt: TGTGCCAGCAGCTCGGAGGGGGGTGGCTACACCTTC
len: 17; abundance: NA; j_gene: TRBJ2-3; d_gene: NA; v_gene: TRBV6-2/TRBV6-3; CDR3aa: CASSYSVTLWDTDTQYF; CDR3nt: TGTGCCAGCAGTTACTCTGTGACTTTGTGGGACACAGATACGCAGTATTTT
len: 14; abundance: NA; j_gene: TRBJ1-2; d_gene: NA; v_gene: TRBV12-5; CDR3aa: CASGFEPNAYGYTF; CDR3nt: TGTGCTAGTGGTTTCGAACCCAACGCCTATGGCTACACCTTC
len: 16; abundance: once; j_gene: TRBJ1-6; d_gene: NA; v_gene: TRBV5-1; CDR3aa: CASRVALGVDNSPLHF; CDR3nt: TGCGCCAGCAGAGTTGCGTTAGGGGTAGATAATTCACCCCTCCACTTT
len: 13; abundance: NA; j_gene: TRBJ1-1; d_gene: NA; v_gene: TRBV6-5; CDR3aa: CASRKNRVSEAFF; CDR3nt: TGTGCCAGCAGGAAAAACAGGGTTTCTGAAGCTTTCTTT
len: 14; abundance: NA; j_gene: TRBJ1-2; d_gene: TRBD1; v_gene: TRBV19; CDR3aa: CASSLGQGHYGYTF; CDR3nt: TGTGCCAGTAGTCTAGGACAGGGACACTATGGCTACACCTTC
len: 14; abundance: NA; j_gene: TRBJ1-2; d_gene: NA; v_gene: TRBV14; CDR3aa: CASSQTTGGNGYTF; CDR3nt: TGTGCCAGCAGCCAAACAACAGGAGGAAATGGCTACACCTTC
len: 14; abundance: NA; j_gene: TRBJ2-5; d_gene: NA; v_gene: TRBV11-2; CDR3aa: CASSSRTPQETQYF; CDR3nt: TGTGCCAGCAGCTCGCGGACACCCCAAGAGACCCAGTACTTC
len: 15; abundance: NA; j_gene: TRBJ2-7; d_gene: TRBD1; v_gene: TRBV7-2; CDR3aa: CASTPSPGQGVEQYF; CDR3nt: TGTGCCAGCACCCCCTCCCCGGGACAGGGGGTCGAGCAGTACTTC
len: 17; abundance: NA; j_gene: TRBJ1-6; d_gene: TRBD1; v_gene: TRBV27; CDR3aa: CASSSRQGDLRDSPLHF; CDR3nt: TGTGCCAGCAGTTCCCGACAGGGGGATCTAAGGGATTCACCCCTCCACTTT
len: 17; abundance: NA; j_gene: TRBJ1-2; d_gene: TRBD1; v_gene: TRBV5-1; CDR3aa: CASSLFPGQDFNYGYTF; CDR3nt: TGCGCCAGCAGCTTGTTTCCAGGACAGGACTTTAACTATGGCTACACCTTC
len: 15; abundance: few; j_gene: TRBJ1-1; d_gene: NA; v_gene: TRBV18; CDR3aa: CASSPGKLRNTEAFF; CDR3nt: TGTGCCAGCTCACCAGGAAAGTTGAGGAACACTGAAGCTTTCTTT
len: 13; abundance: NA; j_gene: TRBJ1-2; d_gene: TRBD1; v_gene: TRBV29-1; CDR3aa: CRATGTGDYGYTF; CDR3nt: TGCAGAGCTACTGGGACAGGGGACTATGGCTACACCTTC
len: 14; abundance: few; j_gene: TRBJ1-5; d_gene: TRBD1; v_gene: TRBV5-5; CDR3aa: CASSSTGSNQPQHF; CDR3nt: TGTGCCAGCAGCTCGACAGGGAGCAATCAGCCCCAGCATTTT
len: 13; abundance: NA; j_gene: TRBJ1-1; d_gene: NA; v_gene: TRBV6-5; CDR3aa: CASSYGMNTEAFF; CDR3nt: TGTGCCAGCAGTTACGGGATGAACACTGAAGCTTTCTTT
len: 16; abundance: once; j_gene: TRBJ1-3; d_gene: NA; v_gene: TRBV30; CDR3aa: CAWSPSPGGSGNTIYF; CDR3nt: TGTGCCTGGAGCCCGAGCCCCGGCGGCTCGGGAAACACCATATATTTT
len: 17; abundance: NA; j_gene: TRBJ1-6; d_gene: TRBD1; v_gene: TRBV7-9; CDR3aa: CASSSTGTGAGNSPLHF; CDR3nt: TGTGCCAGCAGCTCGACCGGGACAGGGGCGGGCAATTCACCCCTCCACTTT
len: 14; abundance: NA; j_gene: TRBJ2-7; d_gene: TRBD1; v_gene: TRBV4-3; CDR3aa: CASSQGTGKYEQYF; CDR3nt: TGCGCCAGCAGCCAAGGGACAGGGAAGTACGAGCAGTACTTC
len: 15; abundance: NA; j_gene: TRBJ1-3; d_gene: NA; v_gene: TRBV11-3; CDR3aa: CASSLDLQDARSIYF; CDR3nt: TGTGCCAGCAGCTTAGATCTGCAGGACGCCCGATCCATATATTTT
len: 14; abundance: NA; j_gene: TRBJ2-7; d_gene: NA; v_gene: TRBV30; CDR3aa: CAWSREKGFDEQYF; CDR3nt: TGTGCCTGGAGTAGGGAGAAGGGGTTTGACGAGCAGTACTTC
len: 15; abundance: NA; j_gene: TRBJ1-2; d_gene: NA; v_gene: TRBV28; CDR3aa: CASSLAGSRGYGYTF; CDR3nt: TGTGCCAGCAGTTTAGCAGGCTCGAGGGGCTATGGCTACACCTTC
len: 16; abundance: NA; j_gene: TRBJ1-1; d_gene: NA; v_gene: TRBV7-3; CDR3aa: CASSLRLGRLNTEAFF; CDR3nt: TGTGCCAGCAGCTTAAGGCTTGGGAGATTGAACACTGAAGCTTTCTTT
len: 14; abundance: NA; j_gene: TRBJ1-2; d_gene: TRBD1; v_gene: TRBV6-5; CDR3aa: CASSYSQTGKIYTF; CDR3nt: TGTGCCAGCAGTTACTCGCAGACAGGGAAAATTTACACCTTC